These 9 T cell receptor beta chains were all obtained from the same sample, sequenced in a study of lymphopenia after photon versus proton radiotherapy. Clones were sequenced by immunoSEQ multiplex PCR, and TCRdb holds only the in-frame ones, with some missing. The repertoire holds 25,000 to 30,000 clones, with roughly 89% as singletons. Sequences were derived from peripheral blood, sampled from a patient treated with proton-based radiotherapy. These receptors all come from an older woman with cholangiocarcinoma. Some clones in this sample may be carry-over from other donors' samples.

The chain recombines TRBV4-3 with TRBJ2-1; D perhaps matches TRBD2 (6 bases). CDR3 length: 14 residues. Trimming stripped 8 bases from V and 4 bases from J, with 15 bases between. Germline CDR1 and CDR2: LGHNA and YSLEER. CDR3 in DNA: TGCGCCAGCGGGGAACCGGGAGCATACAATGAGCAGTTCTTC. This translates into CASGEPGAYNEQFF.

The genes are TRBV7-2 and TRBJ2-1; the D is unclear. Trimming shortened V by 8 bases and J by 7 bases, and 12 bases separated the two germline ends. Germline V gives CDR1 SGHTA, CDR2 FQGNSA. The length of the CDR3 is 12 residues. CDR3 amino acids: CASSRWGNEQFF. The CDR3 nucleotides read TGTGCCAGCTCCAGGTGGGGAAATGAGCAGTTCTTC.

CDR3 amino acids: CASSYSTVGAGNTIYF. The CDR3, as DNA: TGTGCCAGCAGTTACTCGACGGTTGGGGCTGGAAACACCATATATTTT. The genes are TRBV6-6 and TRBJ1-3, with D unclear. Germline V CDR1 and CDR2: MNHNY, SVGAGI (reference sequence). Trimming stripped 0 bases from V and 2 bases from J, with 11 bases between. This CDR3 is built from 16 residues.

V gene TRBV9 combines with J gene TRBJ2-2; D is possibly TRBD1 (5 bases). The CDR3 has 14 residues. Trimming pared 0 bases from V and 7 bases from J, leaving 10 bases between. In germline, CDR1 is SGDLS, CDR2 YYNGEE. The CDR3 DNA sequence: TGTGCCAGCAGCGTAGCAGGGTGGGGCGGGGAGCTGTTTTTT. Protein: CASSVAGWGGELFF.

V usage is TRBV18 and J usage is TRBJ2-7, with D possibly being TRBD1 (5 bases). Germline V gene data show CDR1 as KGHSH and CDR2 as LQKENI. The CDR3 runs 15 residues. V was cut by 6 bases and J by 0 bases, with 15 bases left in between. The CDR3 bases are TGTGCCAGCTCGGAACAGGTTGCTGCCTCCTACGAGCAGTACTTC. This translates into CASSEQVAASYEQYF.

By proportion, this clone is medium-sized. The chain couples TRBV19 to TRBJ2-7, with 8 bases that match TRBD2. J was trimmed by 5 bases and V by 2 bases; bases with no gene match: 2. This CDR3 region has 13 residues. CDR1 is LNHDA, CDR2 SQIVND, per germline (reference sequence). The CDR3 protein is CASSIRGRNEQYF. The CDR3 bases are TGTGCCAGTAGTATACGCGGGAGGAACGAGCAGTACTTC.

The chain links TRBV7-2 to TRBJ1-5; D is ambiguous. Trimming took 5 bases from V and 6 from J, leaving 8 bases between them. This CDR3 spans 12 amino acids. CDR1 and CDR2 from the germline V gene are SGHTA and FQGNSA. CDR3 sequence (DNA): TGTGCCAGCAGCCTAGGTTTTCAGCCCCAGCATTTT. As protein: CASSLGFQPQHF.

J is TRBJ2-7 and V is TRBV6-5, with a weak D call TRBD1 (5 bases). V was trimmed by 2 bases and J by 3 bases, leaving 8 bases between them. CDR1 and CDR2 from the germline V gene are MNHEY and SVGAGI. The CDR3 has 13 residues. In DNA form, the CDR3 reads TGTGCCAGCAGTTACGACAGAAACTACGAGCAGTACTTC. Protein: CASSYDRNYEQYF.

The chain employs TRBV10-3 and TRBJ2-7, with no clear D. This CDR3 region has 12 residues. Looked up from germline, CDR1 is ENHRY and CDR2 is SYGVKD. The V and J ends lost 2 bases and 5 bases respectively, with 7 bases between them. As DNA, the CDR3 is TGTGCCATCAGTGAGGACTTCAACGAGCAGTACTTC. Its translation: CAISEDFNEQYF.